Following are 5 T cell receptor beta chains from one sample sequenced in a study of cytomegalovirus exposure and HLA in healthy donors. Vbeta (60) and Jbeta (13) primers were used in the PCR. The assay was immunoSEQ multiplex PCR, and TCRdb's table has in-frame clones only and misses some. The sample contains about 110,000 clones, around 67% of which appear only once. The specimen sequenced was PBMCs. The receptors here all came from a woman aged 40 to 55 in good health and CMV-seropositive.

This chain uses TRBV5-6 with TRBJ1-5; D is perhaps TRBD1 (5 bases). In germline, CDR1 is SGHDT, CDR2 YYEEEE. The CDR3 has 14 amino acids. V was pared by 1 base and J by 5 bases, with 10 bases between. The CDR3 loop reads CASSLFRADQPQHF. CDR3 DNA sequence: TGTGCCAGCAGCTTGTTCAGGGCAGATCAGCCCCAGCATTTT. The full variable domain, its missing parts supplied by reference TRBV5-6 and TRBJ1-5, is DAGVTQSPTHLIKTRGQQVTLRCSPKSGHDTVSWYQQALGQGPQFIFQYYEEEERQRGNFPDRFSGHQFPNYSSELNVNALLLGDSALYLCASSLFRADQPQHFGDGTRLSIL.

The chain combines TRBV6-1 with TRBJ1-1, with 8 bases fitting TRBD1. The CDR3 loop spans 15 amino acids. Germline CDR1 is MNHNS and CDR2 is SASEGT. The V and J ends lost 2 bases and 3 bases, in that order; junction bases with no gene match: 5. DNA for the CDR3: TGTGCCAGCAGTGAACAGGGGGCCCGGTACACTGAAGCTTTCTTT. It specifies CASSEQGARYTEAFF.

The chain carries TRBV4-3 and TRBJ2-2; 9 bases line up with TRBD2. V lost 3 bases to trimming and J lost 5 bases; unmatched junction nucleotides: 7. CDR1 LGHNA and CDR2 YSLEER come from the germline V gene. The CDR3 runs 16 residues. For the CDR3, the DNA is TGCGCCAGCAGCCATGGCGGGGGGGCCCAGACCGGGGAGCTGTTTTTT. Its translation is CASSHGGGAQTGELFF.

The J gene is TRBJ2-7, the V gene TRBV7-7; tentatively, D is TRBD1 (5 bases). The CDR3 extends over 13 amino acids. Per germline, CDR1 SSHAT and CDR2 FNYEAQ (reference sequence). CDR3 DNA: TGTGTTAGCAGCTACGGACACGGCTACGAGCAGTACTTC. Protein sequence: CVSSYGHGYEQYF.

J is TRBJ1-6 and V is TRBV29-1; 9 positions agree with TRBD1. The ends lost 5 bases at V and 8 bases at J; junction bases unmatched: 4. The CDR3 is made up of 13 amino acids. Germline V gene sequence: CDR1 SQVTM, CDR2 ANQGSEA. CDR3 residues: CSVRDRDHSPLHF. The CDR3 DNA follows: TGCAGCGTTAGGGACAGGGACCATTCACCCCTCCACTTT.